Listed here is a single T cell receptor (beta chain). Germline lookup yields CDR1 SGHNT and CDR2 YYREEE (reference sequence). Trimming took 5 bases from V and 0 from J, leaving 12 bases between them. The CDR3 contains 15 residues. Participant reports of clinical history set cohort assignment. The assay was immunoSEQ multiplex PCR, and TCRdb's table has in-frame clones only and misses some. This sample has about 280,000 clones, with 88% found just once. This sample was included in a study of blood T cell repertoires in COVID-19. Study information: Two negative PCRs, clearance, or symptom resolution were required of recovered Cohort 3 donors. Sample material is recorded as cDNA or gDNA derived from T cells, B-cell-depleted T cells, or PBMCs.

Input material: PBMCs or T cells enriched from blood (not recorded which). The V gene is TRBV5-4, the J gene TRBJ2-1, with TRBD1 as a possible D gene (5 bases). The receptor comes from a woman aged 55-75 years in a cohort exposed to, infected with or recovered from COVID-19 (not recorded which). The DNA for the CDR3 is TGTGCCAGCAGAACGGACATCCGCTCCTACAATGAGCAGTTCTTC. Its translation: CASRTDIRSYNEQFF.